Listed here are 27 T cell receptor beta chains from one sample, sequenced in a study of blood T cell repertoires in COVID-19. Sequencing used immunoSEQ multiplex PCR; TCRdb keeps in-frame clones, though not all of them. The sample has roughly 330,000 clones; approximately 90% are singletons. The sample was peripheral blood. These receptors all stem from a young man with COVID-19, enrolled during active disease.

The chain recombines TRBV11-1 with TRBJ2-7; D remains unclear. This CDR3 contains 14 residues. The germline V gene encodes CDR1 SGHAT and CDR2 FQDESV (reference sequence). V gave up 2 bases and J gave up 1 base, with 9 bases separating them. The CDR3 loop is CASSLTAESYEQYF. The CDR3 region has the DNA TGTGCCAGCAGCTTAACCGCGGAATCCTACGAGCAGTACTTC.

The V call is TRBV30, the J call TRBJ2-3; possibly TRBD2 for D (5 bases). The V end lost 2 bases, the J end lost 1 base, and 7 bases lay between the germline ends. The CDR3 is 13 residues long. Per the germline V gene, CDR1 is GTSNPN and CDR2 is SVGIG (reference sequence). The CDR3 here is CAWSLSGTDTQYF. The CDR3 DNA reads TGTGCCTGGAGTCTTAGCGGCACAGATACGCAGTATTTT.

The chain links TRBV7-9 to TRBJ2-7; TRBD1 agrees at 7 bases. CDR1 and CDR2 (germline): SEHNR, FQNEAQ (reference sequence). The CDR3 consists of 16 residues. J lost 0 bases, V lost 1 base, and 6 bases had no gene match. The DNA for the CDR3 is TGTGCCAGCAGCTTAGGTAGGGGGCACAGCTCCTACGAGCAGTACTTC. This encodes CASSLGRGHSSYEQYF.

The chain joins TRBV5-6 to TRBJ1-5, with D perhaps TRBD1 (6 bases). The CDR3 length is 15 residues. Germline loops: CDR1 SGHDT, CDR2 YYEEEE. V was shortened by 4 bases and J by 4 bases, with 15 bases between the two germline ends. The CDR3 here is CASSRNGQTNQPQHF. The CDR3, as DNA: TGTGCCAGCAGCCGAAACGGACAGACAAATCAGCCCCAGCATTTT.

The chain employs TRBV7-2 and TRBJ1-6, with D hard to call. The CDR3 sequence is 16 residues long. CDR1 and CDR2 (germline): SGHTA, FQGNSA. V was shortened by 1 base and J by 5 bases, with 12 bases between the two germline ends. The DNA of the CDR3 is TGTGCCAGCAGCTTAGAAGTGGGCGCAAATAATTCACCCCTCCACTTT. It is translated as CASSLEVGANNSPLHF. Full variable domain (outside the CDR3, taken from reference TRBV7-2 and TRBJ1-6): GAGVSQSPSNKVTEKGKDVELRCDPISGHTALYWYRQSLGQGLEFLIYFQGNSAPDKSGLPSDRFSAERTGGSVSTLTIQRTQQEDSAVYLCASSLEVGANNSPLHFGNGTRLTVT.

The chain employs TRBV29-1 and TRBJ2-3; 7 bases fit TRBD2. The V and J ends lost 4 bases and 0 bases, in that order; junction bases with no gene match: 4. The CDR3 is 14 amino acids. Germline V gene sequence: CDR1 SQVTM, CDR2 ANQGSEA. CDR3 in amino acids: CSVGGGSSTDTQYF. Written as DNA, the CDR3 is TGCAGCGTTGGGGGGGGTAGTAGCACAGATACGCAGTATTTT.

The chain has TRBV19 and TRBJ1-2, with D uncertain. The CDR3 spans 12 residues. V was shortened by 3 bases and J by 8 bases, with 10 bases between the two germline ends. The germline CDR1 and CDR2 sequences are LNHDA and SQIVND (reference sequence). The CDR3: CASSMGEPGYTF. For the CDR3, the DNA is TGTGCCAGTAGTATGGGCGAGCCGGGCTACACCTTC.

CDR3 coding DNA: TGTGCCAGCAGCGGCCGGGACAGGGTTCCTTTAAACACTGAAGCTTTCTTT. Translation gives CASSGRDRVPLNTEAFF. This rearrangement joins TRBV5-6 to TRBJ1-1; 9 bases fit TRBD1. The CDR3 runs 17 residues. Losses at the gene ends were 4 bases for V and 2 bases for J; bases not matched to a gene: 12. CDR1 is SGHDT, CDR2 YYEEEE, per germline.

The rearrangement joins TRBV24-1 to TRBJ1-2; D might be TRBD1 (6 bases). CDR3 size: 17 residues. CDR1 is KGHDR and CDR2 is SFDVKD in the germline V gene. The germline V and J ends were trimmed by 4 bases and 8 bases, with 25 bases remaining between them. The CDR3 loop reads CATSEHRPTGSSGGYTF. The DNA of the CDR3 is TGTGCCACCAGTGAACATAGACCCACAGGGAGCAGTGGGGGCTACACCTTC.

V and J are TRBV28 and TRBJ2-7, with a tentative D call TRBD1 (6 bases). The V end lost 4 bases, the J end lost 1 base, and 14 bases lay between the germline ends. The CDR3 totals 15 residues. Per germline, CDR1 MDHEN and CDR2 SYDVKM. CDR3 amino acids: CASSSLKGVSYEQYF. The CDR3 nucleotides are TGTGCCAGCAGTTCCCTCAAGGGGGTTTCCTACGAGCAGTACTTC.

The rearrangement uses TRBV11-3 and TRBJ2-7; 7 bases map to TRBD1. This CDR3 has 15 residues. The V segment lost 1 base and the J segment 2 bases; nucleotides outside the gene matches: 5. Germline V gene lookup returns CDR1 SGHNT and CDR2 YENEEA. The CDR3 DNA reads TGTGCCAGCAGCTTAGTGACAGGGTACACCTACGAGCAGTACTTC. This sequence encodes CASSLVTGYTYEQYF.

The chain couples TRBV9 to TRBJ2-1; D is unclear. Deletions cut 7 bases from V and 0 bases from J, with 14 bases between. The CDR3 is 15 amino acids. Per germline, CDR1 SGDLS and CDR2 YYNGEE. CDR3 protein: CASHPLADSYNEQFF. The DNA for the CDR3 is TGTGCCAGCCACCCGTTAGCAGACTCCTACAATGAGCAGTTCTTC.

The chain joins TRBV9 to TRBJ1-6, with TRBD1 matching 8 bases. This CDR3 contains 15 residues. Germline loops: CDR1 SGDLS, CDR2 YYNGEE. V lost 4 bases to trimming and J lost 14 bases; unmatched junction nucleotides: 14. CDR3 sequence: CASSPTGGSSIALHF. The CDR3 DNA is TGTGCCAGCAGCCCTACAGGGGGTTCTTCTATCGCCCTCCACTTT.

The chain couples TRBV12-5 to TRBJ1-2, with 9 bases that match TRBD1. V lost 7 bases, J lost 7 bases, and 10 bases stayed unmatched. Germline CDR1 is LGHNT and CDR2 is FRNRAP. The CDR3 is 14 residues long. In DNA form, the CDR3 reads TGTGCTAGTGCTCCCGGGACAGGGTATACTGGCTACACCTTC. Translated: CASAPGTGYTGYTF.

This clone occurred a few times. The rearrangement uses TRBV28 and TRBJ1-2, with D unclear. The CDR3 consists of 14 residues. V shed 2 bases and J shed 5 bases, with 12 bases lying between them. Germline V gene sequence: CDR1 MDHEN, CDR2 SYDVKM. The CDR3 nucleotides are TGTGCCAGCAGTTTAACGGGGATTTTGTATGGCTACACCTTC. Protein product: CASSLTGILYGYTF.

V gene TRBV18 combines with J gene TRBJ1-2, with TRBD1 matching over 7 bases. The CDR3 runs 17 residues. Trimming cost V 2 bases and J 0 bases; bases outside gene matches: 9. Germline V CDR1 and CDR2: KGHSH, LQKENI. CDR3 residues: CASSPKTGTETNYGYTF. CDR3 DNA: TGTGCCAGCTCACCAAAAACCGGGACAGAAACTAACTATGGCTACACCTTC.

The DNA of the CDR3 is TGTGCCAGCAGCGACGGGACTAGCGGGATGGAGACCCAGTACTTC. It translates to CASSDGTSGMETQYF. The chain joins TRBV9 to TRBJ2-5; 13 nucleotides agree with TRBD2. Germline CDR1 and CDR2: SGDLS and YYNGEE. V lost 3 bases and J lost 5; bases outside the gene matches: 4. The CDR3 length is 15 residues.

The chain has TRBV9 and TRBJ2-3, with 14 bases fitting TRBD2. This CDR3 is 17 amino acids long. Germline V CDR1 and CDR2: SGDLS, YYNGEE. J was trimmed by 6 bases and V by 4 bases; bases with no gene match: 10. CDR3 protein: CASSPGLAGGNWDTQYF. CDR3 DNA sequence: TGTGCCAGCAGCCCTGGACTAGCGGGGGGAAATTGGGATACGCAGTATTTT.

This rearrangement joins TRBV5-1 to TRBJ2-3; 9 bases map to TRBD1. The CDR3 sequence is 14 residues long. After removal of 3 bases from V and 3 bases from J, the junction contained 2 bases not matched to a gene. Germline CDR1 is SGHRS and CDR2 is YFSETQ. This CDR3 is CASSSGQGTDTQYF. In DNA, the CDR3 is TGCGCCAGCAGCTCGGGACAGGGTACAGATACGCAGTATTTT.

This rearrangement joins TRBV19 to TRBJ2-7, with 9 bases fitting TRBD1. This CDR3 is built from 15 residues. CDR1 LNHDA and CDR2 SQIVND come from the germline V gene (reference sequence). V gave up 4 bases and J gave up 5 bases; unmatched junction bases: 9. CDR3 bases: TGTGCCAGTAGTAGGCGGGACAGGGACATCGACGAGCAGTACTTC. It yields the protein CASSRRDRDIDEQYF.

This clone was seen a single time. As DNA, the CDR3 is TGTGCCAGCAGCCCGGGACAGCGCTCCTACGAGCAGTACTTC. The encoded protein is CASSPGQRSYEQYF. The V and J genes are TRBV9 and TRBJ2-7; 7 positions match TRBD1. This CDR3 spans 14 amino acids. CDR1 SGDLS and CDR2 YYNGEE come from the germline V gene. V lost 4 bases and J lost 0; bases outside the gene matches: 4. Using reference TRBV9 and TRBJ2-7 for the parts outside the CDR3, the full variable domain is DSGVTQTPKHLITATGQRVTLRCSPRSGDLSVYWYQQSLDQGLQFLIQYYNGEERAKGNILERFSAQQFPDLHSELNLSSLELGDSALYFCASSPGQRSYEQYFGPGTRLTVT.

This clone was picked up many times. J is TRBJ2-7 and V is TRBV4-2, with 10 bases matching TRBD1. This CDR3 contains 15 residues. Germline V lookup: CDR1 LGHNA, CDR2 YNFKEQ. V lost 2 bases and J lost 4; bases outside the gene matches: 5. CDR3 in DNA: TGTGCCAGCAGCCAATCGGGACAGGGGACGTACGAGCAGTACTTC. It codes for CASSQSGQGTYEQYF.

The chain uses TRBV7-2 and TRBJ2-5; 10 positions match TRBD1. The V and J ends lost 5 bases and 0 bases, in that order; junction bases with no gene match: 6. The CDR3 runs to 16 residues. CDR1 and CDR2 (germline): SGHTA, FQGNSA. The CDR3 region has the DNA TGTGCCAGCAGCGATCCGGGACAGGGGCACCAAGAGACCCAGTACTTC. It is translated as CASSDPGQGHQETQYF.

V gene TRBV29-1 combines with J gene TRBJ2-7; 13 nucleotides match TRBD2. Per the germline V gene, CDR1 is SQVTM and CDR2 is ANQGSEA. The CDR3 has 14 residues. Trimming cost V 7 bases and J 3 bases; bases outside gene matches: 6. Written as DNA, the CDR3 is TGCAGCGCCCGACTAGCGGGAGGTCTCTACGAGCAGTACTTC. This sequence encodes CSARLAGGLYEQYF.

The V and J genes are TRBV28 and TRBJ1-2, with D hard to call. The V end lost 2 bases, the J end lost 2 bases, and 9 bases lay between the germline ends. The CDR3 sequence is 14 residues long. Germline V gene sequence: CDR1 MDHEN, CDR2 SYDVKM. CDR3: CASSLSRQNYGYTF. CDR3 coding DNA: TGTGCCAGCAGTTTAAGTCGCCAGAACTATGGCTACACCTTC.

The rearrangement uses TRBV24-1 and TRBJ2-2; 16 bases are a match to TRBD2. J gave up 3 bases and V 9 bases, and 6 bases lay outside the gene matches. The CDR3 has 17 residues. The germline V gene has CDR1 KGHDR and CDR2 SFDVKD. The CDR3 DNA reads TGTGCCACCGGTGGGACTAGCGGGAGGGCCGACACCGGGGAGCTGTTTTTT. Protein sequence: CATGGTSGRADTGELFF.

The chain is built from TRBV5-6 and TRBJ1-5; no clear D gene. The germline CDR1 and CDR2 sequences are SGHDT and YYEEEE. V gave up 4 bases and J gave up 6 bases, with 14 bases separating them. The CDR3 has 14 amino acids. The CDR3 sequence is CASSRRLVGQPQHF. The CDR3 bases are TGTGCCAGCAGCCGCCGCCTTGTCGGTCAGCCCCAGCATTTT.